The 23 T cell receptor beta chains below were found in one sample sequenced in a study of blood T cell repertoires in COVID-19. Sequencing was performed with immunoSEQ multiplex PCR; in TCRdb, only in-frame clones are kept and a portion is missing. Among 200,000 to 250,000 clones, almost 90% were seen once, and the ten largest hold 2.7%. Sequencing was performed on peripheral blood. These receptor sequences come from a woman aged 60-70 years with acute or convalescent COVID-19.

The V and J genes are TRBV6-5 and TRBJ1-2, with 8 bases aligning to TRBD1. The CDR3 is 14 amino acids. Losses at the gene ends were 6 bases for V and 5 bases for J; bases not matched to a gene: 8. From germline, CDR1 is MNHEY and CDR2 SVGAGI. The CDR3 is CASSPGTGGYGYTF. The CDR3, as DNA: TGTGCCAGCAGCCCCGGGACAGGCGGATATGGCTACACCTTC.

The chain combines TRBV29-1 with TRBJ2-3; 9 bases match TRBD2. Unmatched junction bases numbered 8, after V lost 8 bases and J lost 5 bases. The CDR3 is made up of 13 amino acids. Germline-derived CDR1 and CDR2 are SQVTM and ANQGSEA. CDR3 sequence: CSPREGLGDTQYF. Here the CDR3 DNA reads TGCAGCCCGCGGGAGGGCCTGGGAGATACGCAGTATTTT.

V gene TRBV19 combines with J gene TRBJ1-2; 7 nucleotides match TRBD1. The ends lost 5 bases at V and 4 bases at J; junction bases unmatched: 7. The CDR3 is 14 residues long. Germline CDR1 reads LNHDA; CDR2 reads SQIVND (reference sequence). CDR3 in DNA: TGTGCCAGTAGTCCCAGGGGGATCAGCTATGGCTACACCTTC. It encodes CASSPRGISYGYTF.

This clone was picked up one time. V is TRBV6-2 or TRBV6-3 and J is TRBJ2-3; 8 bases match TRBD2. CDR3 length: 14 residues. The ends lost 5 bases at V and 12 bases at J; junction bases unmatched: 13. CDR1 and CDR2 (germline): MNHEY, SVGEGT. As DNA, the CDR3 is TGTGCCAGCAGTAACCTCGGGGCGGGGGGCCATCAGTATTTT. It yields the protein CASSNLGAGGHQYF.

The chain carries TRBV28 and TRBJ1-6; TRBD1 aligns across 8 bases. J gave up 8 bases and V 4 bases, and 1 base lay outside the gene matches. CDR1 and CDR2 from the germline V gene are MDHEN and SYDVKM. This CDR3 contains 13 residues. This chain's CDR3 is CASSWTGYSPLHF. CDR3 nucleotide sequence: TGTGCCAGCAGTTGGACAGGGTATTCACCCCTCCACTTT.

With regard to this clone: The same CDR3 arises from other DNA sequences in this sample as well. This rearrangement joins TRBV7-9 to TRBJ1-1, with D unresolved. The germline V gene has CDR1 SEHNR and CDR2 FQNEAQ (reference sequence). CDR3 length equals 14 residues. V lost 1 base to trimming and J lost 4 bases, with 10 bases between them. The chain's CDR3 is CASSLVGGRTEAFF. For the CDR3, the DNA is TGTGCCAGCAGCTTAGTCGGAGGGCGCACTGAAGCTTTCTTT.

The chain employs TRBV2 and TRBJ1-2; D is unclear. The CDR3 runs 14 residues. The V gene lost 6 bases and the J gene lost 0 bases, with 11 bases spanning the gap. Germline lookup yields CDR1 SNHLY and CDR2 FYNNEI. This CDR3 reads CASRLGVANYGYTF. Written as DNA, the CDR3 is TGTGCCAGCAGGTTGGGAGTAGCTAACTATGGCTACACCTTC.

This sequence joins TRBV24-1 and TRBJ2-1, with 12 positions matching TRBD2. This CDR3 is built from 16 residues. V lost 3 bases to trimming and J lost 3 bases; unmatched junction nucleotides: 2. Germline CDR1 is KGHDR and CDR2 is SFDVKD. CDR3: CATSDRLAGVYNEQFF. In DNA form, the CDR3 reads TGTGCCACCAGTGATCGACTAGCGGGGGTCTACAATGAGCAGTTCTTC.

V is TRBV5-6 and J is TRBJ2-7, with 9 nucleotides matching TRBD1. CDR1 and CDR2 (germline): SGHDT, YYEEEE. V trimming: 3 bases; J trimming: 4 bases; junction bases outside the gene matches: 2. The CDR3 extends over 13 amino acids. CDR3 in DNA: TGTGCCAGCAGCTGGGACAGGGCGTACGAGCAGTACTTC. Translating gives CASSWDRAYEQYF.

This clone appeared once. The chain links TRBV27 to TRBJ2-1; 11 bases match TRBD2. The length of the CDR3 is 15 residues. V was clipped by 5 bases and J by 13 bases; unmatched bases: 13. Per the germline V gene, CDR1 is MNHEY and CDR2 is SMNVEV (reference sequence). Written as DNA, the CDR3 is TGTGCCAGCAGTGCCGGGACTAGCGGCAGTTATTTCCAGTTCTTC. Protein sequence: CASSAGTSGSYFQFF.

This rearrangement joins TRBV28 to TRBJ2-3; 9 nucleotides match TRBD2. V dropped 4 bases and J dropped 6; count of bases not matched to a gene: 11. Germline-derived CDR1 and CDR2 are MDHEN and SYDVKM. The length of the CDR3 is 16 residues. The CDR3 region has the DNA TGTGCCAGCAGTTCTTGGCGGGAGGGCTCCCTGGATACGCAGTATTTT. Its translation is CASSSWREGSLDTQYF.

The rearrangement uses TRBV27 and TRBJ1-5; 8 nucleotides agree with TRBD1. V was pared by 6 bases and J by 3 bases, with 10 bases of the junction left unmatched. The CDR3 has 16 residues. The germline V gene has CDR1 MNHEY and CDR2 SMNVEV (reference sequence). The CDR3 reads CASRGPPTGVNQPQHF. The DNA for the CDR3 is TGTGCCAGCAGGGGGCCGCCGACAGGGGTCAATCAGCCCCAGCATTTT.

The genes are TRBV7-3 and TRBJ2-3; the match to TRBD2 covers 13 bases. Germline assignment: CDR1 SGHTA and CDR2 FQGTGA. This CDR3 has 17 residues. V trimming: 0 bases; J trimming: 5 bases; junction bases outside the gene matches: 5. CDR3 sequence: CASSLTGLAGVQDTQYF. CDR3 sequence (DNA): TGTGCCAGCAGCTTAACTGGACTAGCGGGGGTGCAAGATACGCAGTATTTT. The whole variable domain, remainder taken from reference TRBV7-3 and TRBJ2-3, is GAGVSQTPSNKVTEKGKYVELRCDPISGHTALYWYRQSLGQGPEFLIYFQGTGAADDSGLPNDRFFAVRPEGSVSTLKIQRTERGDSAVYLCASSLTGLAGVQDTQYFGPGTRLTVL.

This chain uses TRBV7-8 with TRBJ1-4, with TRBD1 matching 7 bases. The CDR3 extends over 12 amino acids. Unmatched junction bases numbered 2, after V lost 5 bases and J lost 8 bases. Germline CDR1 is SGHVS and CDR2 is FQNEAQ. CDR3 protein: CASSRDREKLFF. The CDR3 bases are TGTGCCAGCAGCCGGGACAGAGAAAAACTGTTTTTT.

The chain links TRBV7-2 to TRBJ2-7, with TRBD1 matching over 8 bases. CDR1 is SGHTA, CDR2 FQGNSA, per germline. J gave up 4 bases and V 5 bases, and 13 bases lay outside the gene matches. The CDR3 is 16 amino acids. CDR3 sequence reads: CASSPRIAGGEYEQYF. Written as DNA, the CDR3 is TGTGCCAGCAGCCCCAGAATTGCAGGGGGCGAGTACGAGCAGTACTTC.

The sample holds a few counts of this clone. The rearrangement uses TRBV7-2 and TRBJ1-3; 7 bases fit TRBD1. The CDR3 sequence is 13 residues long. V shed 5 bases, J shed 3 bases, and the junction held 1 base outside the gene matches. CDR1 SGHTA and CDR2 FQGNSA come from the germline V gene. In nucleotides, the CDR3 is TGTGCCAGCAGCCAGGGGGTTGGAAACACCATATATTTT. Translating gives CASSQGVGNTIYF.

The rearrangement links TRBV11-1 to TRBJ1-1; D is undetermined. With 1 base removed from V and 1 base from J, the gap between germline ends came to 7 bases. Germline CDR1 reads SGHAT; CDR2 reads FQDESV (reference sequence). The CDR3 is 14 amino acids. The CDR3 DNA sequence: TGTGCCAGCAGCTTAGTTCCAGGGAACACTGAAGCTTTCTTT. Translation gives CASSLVPGNTEAFF.

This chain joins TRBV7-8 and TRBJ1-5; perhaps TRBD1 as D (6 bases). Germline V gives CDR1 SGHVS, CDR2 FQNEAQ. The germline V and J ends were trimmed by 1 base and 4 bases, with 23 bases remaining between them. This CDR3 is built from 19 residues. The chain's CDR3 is CASSLVWTAKKGDNQPQHF. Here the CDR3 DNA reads TGTGCCAGCAGCTTAGTGTGGACAGCAAAAAAGGGAGATAATCAGCCCCAGCATTTT.

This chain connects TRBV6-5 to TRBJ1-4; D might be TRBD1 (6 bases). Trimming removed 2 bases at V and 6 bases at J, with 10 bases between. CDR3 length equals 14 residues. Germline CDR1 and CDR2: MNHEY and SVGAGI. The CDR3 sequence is CASSYGQGYEKLFF. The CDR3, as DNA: TGTGCCAGCAGTTACGGGCAGGGGTATGAAAAACTGTTTTTT.

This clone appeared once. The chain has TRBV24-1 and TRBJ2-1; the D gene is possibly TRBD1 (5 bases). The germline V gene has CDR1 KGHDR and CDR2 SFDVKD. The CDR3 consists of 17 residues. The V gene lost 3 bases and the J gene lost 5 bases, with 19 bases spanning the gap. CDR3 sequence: CATSDPIRTTVHNEQFF. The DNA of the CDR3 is TGTGCCACCAGTGATCCTATCAGGACAACAGTGCACAATGAGCAGTTCTTC.

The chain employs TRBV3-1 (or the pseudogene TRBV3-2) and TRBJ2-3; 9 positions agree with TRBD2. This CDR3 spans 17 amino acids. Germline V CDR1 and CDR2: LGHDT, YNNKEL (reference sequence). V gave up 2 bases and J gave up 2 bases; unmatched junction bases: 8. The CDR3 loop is CASSQPAAGGNTDTQYF. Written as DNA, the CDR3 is TGTGCCAGCAGCCAACCTGCGGCGGGGGGGAACACAGATACGCAGTATTTT.

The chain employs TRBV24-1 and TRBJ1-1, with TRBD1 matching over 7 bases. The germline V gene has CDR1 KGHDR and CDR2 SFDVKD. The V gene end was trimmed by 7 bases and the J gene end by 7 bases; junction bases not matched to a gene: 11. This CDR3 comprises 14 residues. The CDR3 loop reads CATRGSGTALEAFF. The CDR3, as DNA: TGTGCCACCAGAGGCTCCGGGACAGCCCTTGAAGCTTTCTTT.

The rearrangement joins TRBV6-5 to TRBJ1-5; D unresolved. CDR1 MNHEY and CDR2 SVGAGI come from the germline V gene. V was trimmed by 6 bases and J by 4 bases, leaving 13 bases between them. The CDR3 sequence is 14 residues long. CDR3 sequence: CASSYGGWNQPQHF. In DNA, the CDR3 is TGTGCCAGCAGCTACGGAGGTTGGAATCAGCCCCAGCATTTT.